The 17 T cell receptor beta chains below come from one sample, sequenced in a study of T cells after yellow fever vaccination. One entry per CDR3 protein results from TCRdb running MiXCR on the 5' RACE reads. Of around 350,000 distinct CDR3 sequences listed, roughly 10% are singletons. The sequencing used PBMCs, collected on the day of the first yellow fever vaccination. These receptors all come from a man between 18 and 35 years old who received the YFV17D yellow fever vaccine.

About this clonotype itself: The junction shows a germline mismatch at one end, possibly a read error. The genes are TRBV7-7 and TRBJ2-1; tentatively, D is TRBD1 or TRBD2 (6 bases each). The CDR3 sequence is 14 residues long. CDR1 and CDR2 from the germline V gene are SSHAT and FNYEAQ (reference sequence). The CDR3 bases are TGTGCTAGCAGCTTAAAAGGGGGGCCGGATGAGCAGTTCTTC. This translates into CASSLKGGPDEQFF.

This clonotype has more than one count but fewer than ten. The V gene is TRBV6-5, the J gene TRBJ2-7, with 9 bases that match TRBD2. CDR1 MNHEY and CDR2 SVGAGI come from the germline V gene. V shed 8 bases, J shed 0 bases, and the junction held 8 bases outside the gene matches. The CDR3 loop spans 15 amino acids. The CDR3 protein is CASVISGGSSYEQYF. The DNA of the CDR3 is TGTGCCAGCGTTATAAGCGGGGGGAGCTCCTACGAGCAGTACTTC.

Only a few counts were recorded for this clonotype. The chain recombines TRBV14 with TRBJ2-7; tentatively, D is TRBD2 (5 bases). V lost 1 base and J 2 bases, leaving 6 bases between the germline ends. Per germline, CDR1 SGHDN and CDR2 FVKESK. CDR3 length: 13 amino acids. The CDR3 DNA reads as TGTGCCAGCAGCCAAGTCGGGACCTACGAGCAGTACGTC. Its translation: CASSQVGTYEQYV.

This clonotype appeared a few times. CDR3: CASSGGALGGELFF. In DNA, the CDR3 is TGTGCCAGTAGCGGGGGGGCTTTAGGCGGGGAGCTGTTTTTT. The chain combines TRBV19 with TRBJ2-2; 8 nucleotides line up with TRBD2. The CDR3 length is 14 residues. In germline, CDR1 is LNHDA, CDR2 SQIVND (reference sequence). V lost 6 bases, J lost 7 bases, and 7 bases stayed unmatched.

This clonotype came up many times. The gene calls are TRBV12-3 or TRBV12-4 and TRBJ2-7, with TRBD2 matching 7 bases. V lost 3 bases, J lost 3 bases, and 5 bases stayed unmatched. The CDR3 covers 14 residues. CDR3 loop: CASSFAGGGYEQYF. The CDR3 DNA sequence: TGTGCCAGCAGTTTCGCGGGCGGGGGCTACGAGCAGTACTTC.

This chain joins TRBV5-6 and TRBJ2-7; D gene unclear. Per germline, CDR1 SGHDT and CDR2 YYEEEE. The V end was cut by 1 base, the J end by 7 bases, with 12 bases between. CDR3 length equals 13 residues. The CDR3 DNA reads as TGTGCCAGCAGCTTGACACACGGTGGGGAGCAGTACGTC. It encodes CASSLTHGGEQYV.

This clonotype has only a few counts. The chain employs TRBV5-1 and TRBJ2-1, with unresolved D. The CDR3 contains 13 residues. V was cut by 5 bases and J by 4 bases, with 10 bases left in between. Germline CDR1 reads SGHRS; CDR2 reads YFSETQ. The CDR3 DNA reads TGCGCCAGCAGGGTCTGGAATTACAATGAGCAGTTCTTC. It codes for CASRVWNYNEQFF.

This chain links TRBV7-9 with TRBJ2-1; 9 bases line up with TRBD1. The CDR3 has 16 amino acids. CDR1 SEHNR and CDR2 FQNEAQ come from the germline V gene (reference sequence). V dropped 5 bases and J dropped 2; count of bases not matched to a gene: 7. DNA of the CDR3: TGTGCCAGCAGCGCACACCGGGACAGGGCCTACAATGAGCAGTTCTTC. Translating it yields CASSAHRDRAYNEQFF. Looking up the rest from reference TRBV7-9 and TRBJ2-1 gives the full variable domain: DTGVSQNPRHKITKRGQNVTFRCDPISEHNRLYWYRQTLGQGPEFLTYFQNEAQLEKSRLLSDRFSAERPKGSFSTLEIQRTEQGDSAMYLCASSAHRDRAYNEQFFGPGTRLTVL.

This chain links TRBV6-2 or TRBV6-3 with TRBJ2-5; D gene unclear. The CDR3 loop spans 13 amino acids. CDR1 is MNHEY, CDR2 SVGEGT, per germline. V lost 2 bases, J lost 5 bases, and 9 bases lay in between. CDR3 bases: TGTGCCAGCAGTTACGTACCTGAGGAGACCCAGTACTTC. Translation gives CASSYVPEETQYF.

J is TRBJ2-4 and V is TRBV12-3 or TRBV12-4; tentatively, D is TRBD2 (5 bases). The V end was cut by 3 bases, the J end by 0 bases, with 6 bases between. The CDR3 extends over 14 amino acids. This CDR3 is CASSFGIAKNIQYF. As DNA, the CDR3 is TGTGCCAGCAGTTTCGGGATAGCCAAAAACATTCAGTACTTC.

This clonotype was counted between two and nine times. The chain is built from TRBV20-1 and TRBJ2-3; TRBD2 is a possible D gene (6 bases). The CDR3 has 15 amino acids. V dropped 5 bases and J dropped 1 base, with 16 bases sitting between them. The V gene's germline CDR1 is DFQATT and CDR2 SNEGSKA (reference sequence). The CDR3 here is CSAHSTSSGTDTQYF. CDR3 sequence (DNA): TGCAGTGCTCATTCGACTAGTAGTGGCACAGATACGCAGTATTTT.

This clonotype occurred a few times. The chain carries TRBV20-1 and TRBJ2-1; TRBD1 matches 7 bases. J gave up 12 bases and V 3 bases, and 14 bases lay outside the gene matches. The CDR3 spans 14 residues. CDR1 and CDR2 (germline): DFQATT, SNEGSKA (reference sequence). CDR3: CSASRQGLDRGQFF. The CDR3 DNA reads TGCAGTGCTAGCCGACAGGGTCTAGACCGCGGGCAGTTCTTC.

The chain has TRBV7-2 and TRBJ1-5; D call uncertain. From germline, CDR1 is SGHTA and CDR2 FQGNSA. CDR3 length equals 13 residues. Trimming shortened V by 1 base and J by 7 bases, and 8 bases separated the two germline ends. This CDR3 reads CASSLVVAQPQHF. The CDR3, as DNA: TGTGCCAGCAGCTTAGTAGTTGCGCAGCCCCAGCATTTT. Supplemented by reference TRBV7-2 and TRBJ1-5, the full variable domain reads GAGVSQSPSNKVTEKGKDVELRCDPISGHTALYWYRQSLGQGLEFLIYFQGNSAPDKSGLPSDRFSAERTGGSVSTLTIQRTQQEDSAVYLCASSLVVAQPQHFGDGTRLSIL.

This clonotype was picked up a small number of times. Relative to the germline gene, one junction end is altered; a read error may explain this. The rearrangement links TRBV3-1 to TRBJ1-2; D may be TRBD1 (6 bases). The CDR3 has 15 amino acids. Germline V gives CDR1 LGHDT, CDR2 YNNKEL (reference sequence). For the CDR3, the DNA is TGTGCCACCAGCCCCACGTGGGGGCCCAGGGGTGGCTACACCTTC. As protein: CATSPTWGPRGGYTF.

This clonotype was counted a few times. This chain uses TRBV19 with TRBJ1-3; D remains unclear. Germline V lookup: CDR1 LNHDA, CDR2 SQIVND (reference sequence). Trimming took off 3 bases at V and 0 bases at J, with 9 bases between the two ends. CDR3 length equals 15 residues. The CDR3, as DNA: TGTGCCAGTAGTATCTTACGGAGCTCTGGAAACACCATATATTTT. It is translated as CASSILRSSGNTIYF.

This clonotype was counted a few times. The chain joins TRBV10-2 to TRBJ2-5; D perhaps matches TRBD2 (5 bases). The CDR3 is made up of 11 amino acids. V shed 8 bases and J shed 7 bases, with 11 bases lying between them. Looked up from germline, CDR1 is WSHSY and CDR2 is SAAADI. As DNA, the CDR3 is TGCGCCAGCGGAGGTAGTGGGACCCAGTACTTC. Amino acids: CASGGSGTQYF.

The chain links TRBV6-1 to TRBJ1-6, with D maybe TRBD1 (6 bases). Trimming took off 5 bases at V and 10 bases at J, with 15 bases between the two ends. The germline gives CDR1 MNHNS, CDR2 SASEGT. This CDR3 is 14 amino acids long. CDR3 coding DNA: TGTGCCAGCAGTCTAACAGGGTTAAGGTCACCCCTCCACTTT. Translated, it gives CASSLTGLRSPLHF.